This note documents a single TCR beta chain sequence. In TCRdb, the 5' RACE reads were re-called with MiXCR into one record per CDR3 protein. The sample shows 80,000 to 100,000 distinct CDR3 sequences, approximately 9.9% of them seen only once. This record comes from a study of early T cells in non-severe SARS-CoV-2 infection. The sequence derives from an adult who was a healthcare worker with PCR-confirmed SARS-CoV-2 infection or an uninfected control (not recorded which). The material was whole blood, obtained at baseline.

Written as DNA, the CDR3 is TGTGCCAGCAGCTCTAGACTAGCGGGAATCACAGATACGCAGTATTTT. It codes for CASSSRLAGITDTQYF. V gene TRBV7-2 combines with J gene TRBJ2-3, with 11 bases identical to TRBD2. CDR3 length equals 16 residues. J was trimmed by 2 bases and V by 4 bases; bases with no gene match: 5. From germline, CDR1 is SGHTA and CDR2 FQGNSA.